Following are 14 T cell receptor beta chains from one sample sequenced in a study of lymphopenia after photon versus proton radiotherapy. Sequenced by immunoSEQ multiplex PCR; TCRdb stores in-frame clones only, minus some. The sample lists 50,000 or so clones; approximately 92% were seen once. The sample in question was peripheral blood, obtained from a patient treated with photon-based radiotherapy. The receptors shown here come from a woman aged 40 to 50 with cholangiocarcinoma.

The rearrangement links TRBV6-5 to TRBJ2-1, with 10 bases fitting TRBD2. The CDR3 sequence is 16 residues long. The junction had 3 bases not matched to a gene; V was cut back by 0 bases and J by 4 bases. From germline, CDR1 is MNHEY and CDR2 SVGAGI. In nucleotides, the CDR3 is TGTGCCAGCAGTTACTCTAAGCGGGGGGGTTACAATGAGCAGTTCTTC. Its protein is CASSYSKRGGYNEQFF.

The chain couples TRBV7-3 to TRBJ2-7, with a possible D match to TRBD2 (5 bases). The V gene's germline CDR1 is SGHTA and CDR2 FQGTGA. This CDR3 is built from 13 residues. V lost 5 bases and J lost 3, with 11 bases in between. The CDR3: CASSVDSYYEQYF. The DNA of the CDR3 is TGTGCCAGCAGCGTGGACTCTTACTACGAGCAGTACTTC.

This rearrangement joins TRBV29-1 to TRBJ2-7, with 11 bases identical to TRBD1. V trimming: 4 bases; J trimming: 5 bases; junction bases outside the gene matches: 7. Germline V gene sequence: CDR1 SQVTM, CDR2 ANQGSEA. The CDR3 extends over 14 amino acids. CDR3: CSVARDRGSHEQYF. In DNA, the CDR3 is TGCAGCGTTGCCCGGGACAGGGGGTCCCACGAGCAGTACTTC.

The chain is built from TRBV6-1 and TRBJ1-2; perhaps TRBD1 as D (6 bases). The germline V gene has CDR1 MNHNS and CDR2 SASEGT. The ends were cut back, 2 bases at V and 2 bases at J, with 15 bases in the middle. The CDR3 covers 16 residues. This CDR3 is CASSERSWTANYGYTF. The CDR3 coding sequence is TGTGCCAGCAGTGAACGCTCCTGGACAGCGAACTATGGCTACACCTTC.

In its sample, this clone was seen once. This sequence joins TRBV4-3 and TRBJ2-1, with no clear D. The CDR3 consists of 11 residues. V was clipped by 0 bases and J by 8 bases, with 2 bases between them. The germline gives CDR1 LGHNA, CDR2 YSLEER. The CDR3 DNA reads as TGCGCCAGCAGCCAAGATGATGAGCAGTTCTTC. Protein: CASSQDDEQFF.

This rearrangement joins TRBV13 to TRBJ2-7; D is perhaps TRBD1 (6 bases). The germline V and J ends were trimmed by 6 bases and 4 bases, with 10 bases remaining between them. Germline assignment: CDR1 PRHDT and CDR2 FYEKMQ (reference sequence). CDR3 length: 12 residues. CDR3 residues: CASSIQGYEQYF. Written as DNA, the CDR3 is TGTGCCAGCAGTATACAGGGTTACGAGCAGTACTTC. Full variable domain (rest looked up from reference TRBV13 and TRBJ2-7): AAGVIQSPRHLIKEKRETATLKCYPIPRHDTVYWYQQGPGQDPQFLISFYEKMQSDKGSIPDRFSAQQFSDYHSELNMSSLELGDSALYFCASSIQGYEQYFGPGTRLTVT.

The rearrangement uses TRBV19 and TRBJ1-2, with 8 bases that match TRBD1. The CDR3 has 15 residues. V was pared by 1 base and J by 7 bases, with 8 bases of the junction left unmatched. Per germline, CDR1 LNHDA and CDR2 SQIVND (reference sequence). The DNA of the CDR3 is TGTGCCAGTAGTATAGCGGCAGGGGGCAAGCCTGGCTACACCTTC. Its translation is CASSIAAGGKPGYTF.

The V call is TRBV29-1, the J call TRBJ2-5; no reliable D call. Germline CDR1 and CDR2: SQVTM and ANQGSEA. Trimming cost V 8 bases and J 5 bases, with 18 bases left between them. CDR3 length: 13 residues. The CDR3 region is CSMDLRQSETQYF. CDR3 DNA: TGCAGCATGGACCTGAGGCAATCGGAGACCCAGTACTTC.

The chain carries TRBV11-2 and TRBJ1-1, with D possibly matching TRBD1 (5 bases). V lost 5 bases to trimming and J lost 4 bases, with 14 bases between them. This CDR3 region has 14 residues. Germline V lookup: CDR1 SGHAT, CDR2 FQNNGV. The CDR3 reads CASSILGGGTEAFF. CDR3 DNA: TGTGCCAGCAGCATCCTGGGTGGGGGCACTGAAGCTTTCTTT. The complete variable domain, with remaining parts taken from reference TRBV11-2 and TRBJ1-1, reads EAGVAQSPRYKIIEKRQSVAFWCNPISGHATLYWYQQILGQGPKLLIQFQNNGVVDDSQLPKDRFSAERLKGVDSTLKIQPAKLEDSAVYLCASSILGGGTEAFFGQGTRLTVV.

The rearrangement joins TRBV27 to TRBJ2-2; D is undetermined. In germline, CDR1 is MNHEY, CDR2 SMNVEV (reference sequence). V gave up 7 bases and J gave up 1 base, with 13 bases separating them. The CDR3 consists of 15 residues. CDR3 amino acids: CASKPPRMNTGELFF. CDR3 nucleotides: TGTGCCAGCAAACCCCCAAGGATGAACACCGGGGAGCTGTTTTTT.

The chain's CDR3 is CASSLGQGQGVYNEQFF. The CDR3 DNA reads TGCGCCAGCAGCTTGGGGCAGGGACAGGGGGTATACAATGAGCAGTTCTTC. The V gene is TRBV5-1, the J gene TRBJ2-1; TRBD1 agrees at 11 bases. Germline CDR1 is SGHRS and CDR2 is YFSETQ. V was pared by 0 bases and J by 4 bases, with 6 bases of the junction left unmatched. The CDR3 sequence is 17 residues long.

CDR3 amino acids: CASSDTGVPYNEQFF. CDR3 in DNA: TGTGCCAGCAGCGATACAGGGGTTCCCTACAATGAGCAGTTCTTC. J is TRBJ2-1 and V is TRBV5-4, with TRBD1 matching 7 bases. Germline CDR1 is SGHNT and CDR2 is YYREEE (reference sequence). The V and J ends lost 4 bases and 2 bases, in that order; junction bases with no gene match: 6. The CDR3 length is 15 residues.

The rearrangement uses TRBV18 and TRBJ2-2, with no clear D. The germline CDR1 and CDR2 sequences are KGHSH and LQKENI. Deletions cut 6 bases from V and 0 bases from J, with 14 bases between. The CDR3 runs 16 residues. This chain's CDR3 is CASSPAALANTGELFF. In nucleotides, the CDR3 is TGTGCCAGCTCGCCGGCTGCCTTAGCGAACACCGGGGAGCTGTTTTTT.

This chain uses TRBV6-5 with TRBJ1-5, with D possibly matching TRBD1 (6 bases). The germline CDR1 and CDR2 sequences are MNHEY and SVGAGI. This CDR3 region has 15 residues. Trimming removed 1 base from V and 5 bases from J, with 12 bases in between. This CDR3 reads CASSYFGGPDQPQHF. The CDR3 coding sequence is TGTGCCAGCAGTTACTTCGGGGGGCCGGATCAGCCCCAGCATTTT.